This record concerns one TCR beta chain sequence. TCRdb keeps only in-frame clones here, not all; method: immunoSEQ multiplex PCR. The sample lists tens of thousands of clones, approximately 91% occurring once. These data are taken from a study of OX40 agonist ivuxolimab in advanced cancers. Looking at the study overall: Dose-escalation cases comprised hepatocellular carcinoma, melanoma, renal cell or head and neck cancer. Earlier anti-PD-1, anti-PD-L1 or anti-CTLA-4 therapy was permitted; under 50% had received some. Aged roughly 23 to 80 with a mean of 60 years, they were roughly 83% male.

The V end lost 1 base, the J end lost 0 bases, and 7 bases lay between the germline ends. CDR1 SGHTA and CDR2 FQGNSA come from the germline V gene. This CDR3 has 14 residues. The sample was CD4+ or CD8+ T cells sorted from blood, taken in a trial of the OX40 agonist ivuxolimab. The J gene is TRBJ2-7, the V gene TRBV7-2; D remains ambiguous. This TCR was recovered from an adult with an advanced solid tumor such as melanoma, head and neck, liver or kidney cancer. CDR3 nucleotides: TGTGCCAGCAGCTTAGGCTACAACTCCTACGAGCAGTACGTC. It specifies CASSLGYNSYEQYV.